A single sample is the source of the 32 T cell receptor beta chains below, sequenced in a study of T cell repertoires in cytomegalovirus infection. MiXCR, run by TCRdb on the reads, gives a single entry per CDR3 protein. The sample includes 310,000 or so distinct CDR3 sequences, roughly 15% seen only once; the top ten take around 12%. The sequenced material came from PBMCs. Receptors originate from a human donor in good health (CMV status not recorded). Some clones in this sample may be carry-over from other donors' samples.

Many counts were recorded for this clonotype. The chain joins TRBV7-6 to TRBJ1-1; 9 bases align to TRBD1. J gave up 2 bases and V 3 bases, and 7 bases lay outside the gene matches. This CDR3 has 16 residues. Germline CDR1 is SGHVS and CDR2 is FNYEAQ. The CDR3 is CASSLVQGAGNTEAFF. DNA of the CDR3: TGTGCCAGCAGCTTGGTACAGGGGGCTGGTAACACTGAAGCTTTCTTT.

This clonotype was seen ten or more times. The V gene is TRBV7-2, the J gene TRBJ2-1, with 7 positions matching TRBD2. The CDR3 sequence is 15 residues long. V trimming: 1 base; J trimming: 4 bases; junction bases outside the gene matches: 4. The germline V gene has CDR1 SGHTA and CDR2 FQGNSA. The CDR3 spells CASSLVGGEYNEQFF. The CDR3 bases are TGTGCCAGCAGCTTAGTGGGGGGGGAATACAATGAGCAGTTCTTC.

In the case of this clonotype: A read error may explain this, as a much larger clone is one base away. V and J are TRBV4-2 and TRBJ2-7; TRBD1 matches 8 bases. Germline loops: CDR1 LGHNA, CDR2 YNFKEQ. Trimming at V came to 0 bases and at J to 3 bases, leaving 7 bases not matched to a gene. CDR3 size: 16 residues. The CDR3 loop reads CASSQEQGQVFYEQYF. Written as DNA, the CDR3 is TGTGCCAGCAGCCAAGAACAGGGACAGGTATTCTACGAGCAGTACTTC.

This clonotype occurred a few times. The chain employs TRBV4-3 and TRBJ2-3, with 16 positions matching TRBD2. This CDR3 is 18 amino acids long. CDR1 is LGHNA and CDR2 is YSLEER in the germline V gene. The ends lost 4 bases at V and 3 bases at J; junction bases unmatched: 7. Here the CDR3 DNA reads TGCGCCAGCAGCCTAGGGACTAGCGGGGGGGCCGGAACAGATACGCAGTATTTT. As protein: CASSLGTSGGAGTDTQYF.

The V and J genes are TRBV28 and TRBJ2-3; 11 bases agree with TRBD2. CDR1 and CDR2 (germline): MDHEN, SYDVKM. V lost 8 bases to trimming and J lost 6 bases; unmatched junction nucleotides: 10. The CDR3 consists of 15 residues. The CDR3 is CASGIAGGPSDTQYF. DNA of the CDR3: TGTGCCAGCGGAATAGCGGGGGGGCCGTCGGATACGCAGTATTTT.

The rearrangement links TRBV20-1 to TRBJ2-4; D possibly corresponds to TRBD1 (7 bases). V lost 6 bases and J lost 8, with 17 bases in between. The CDR3 consists of 13 residues. Germline values: CDR1 DFQATT, CDR2 SNEGSKA (reference sequence). As DNA, the CDR3 is TGCAGTGCCCTAGGGGGCAGGGGGGACATTCAGTACTTC. Protein sequence: CSALGGRGDIQYF.

This clonotype was detected ten times or more. The chain joins TRBV7-8 to TRBJ2-5; 8 bases agree with TRBD2. The germline CDR1 and CDR2 sequences are SGHVS and FQNEAQ. This CDR3 has 16 residues. V lost 7 bases to trimming and J lost 5 bases; unmatched junction nucleotides: 15. The CDR3 nucleotides read TGTGCCAGCATCTCGCCGGGAGGGGGGCCGGGGGAGACCCAGTACTTC. This codes for CASISPGGGPGETQYF.

This clonotype was seen a few times. V is TRBV20-1 and J is TRBJ2-3; 13 nucleotides match TRBD2. Germline loops: CDR1 DFQATT, CDR2 SNEGSKA (reference sequence). After removal of 2 bases from V and 0 bases from J, the junction contained 11 bases not matched to a gene. The CDR3 has 19 amino acids. CDR3 region: CSARPGPGTSGVSTDTQYF. Here the CDR3 DNA reads TGCAGTGCTAGACCTGGCCCCGGGACTAGCGGGGTCAGCACAGATACGCAGTATTTT.

The chain joins TRBV28 to TRBJ1-2; D not certain. CDR3 length equals 11 residues. Trimming cost V 6 bases and J 7 bases, with 9 bases left between them. The germline V gene has CDR1 MDHEN and CDR2 SYDVKM. The CDR3 DNA follows: TGTGCCAGCAGGTCTGCCCCTGGCTACACCTTC. It encodes CASRSAPGYTF.

This clonotype was recorded at least ten times. The V gene is TRBV7-8, the J gene TRBJ2-3; D not resolved. In germline, CDR1 is SGHVS, CDR2 FQNEAQ. V lost 1 base to trimming and J lost 1 base, with 15 bases between them. The CDR3 spans 17 residues. CDR3 sequence: CASSLGRRYSRTDTQYF. CDR3 bases: TGTGCCAGCAGCTTAGGTCGCCGCTACTCACGCACAGATACGCAGTATTTT.

This clonotype was observed many times. The chain couples TRBV7-2 to TRBJ1-2, with 7 bases matching TRBD1. Trimming cost V 5 bases and J 8 bases; bases outside gene matches: 23. Germline V gene data show CDR1 as SGHTA and CDR2 as FQGNSA. This CDR3 spans 18 amino acids. The CDR3, as DNA: TGTGCCAGCAGCCCGAGGGGCACTCGGACAGGAACCCGCCTCGGCTACACCTTC. It yields the protein CASSPRGTRTGTRLGYTF.

The chain is built from TRBV28 and TRBJ1-5, with D possibly TRBD1 on 5 matching bases. The CDR3 spans 12 residues. Germline loops: CDR1 MDHEN, CDR2 SYDVKM. V lost 7 bases and J 4 bases, leaving 8 bases between the germline ends. The CDR3 nucleotides are TGTGCCAGCATCAGGGCGAATCAGCCCCAGCATTTT. It yields the protein CASIRANQPQHF.

This clonotype has a count of ten or more. V and J are TRBV6-2 or TRBV6-3 and TRBJ2-7, with D maybe TRBD2 (6 bases). This CDR3 is built from 14 residues. V lost 3 bases and J 2 bases, leaving 11 bases between the germline ends. The V gene's germline CDR1 is MNHEY and CDR2 SVGEGT. The CDR3 here is CASSYSGPTYEQYF. The DNA of the CDR3 is TGTGCCAGCAGTTATAGCGGTCCAACCTACGAGCAGTACTTC.

At least ten counts were recorded for this clonotype. The chain recombines TRBV7-2 with TRBJ2-5; D uncertain. Trimming took 0 bases from V and 4 from J, leaving 6 bases between them. CDR3 length: 13 residues. CDR1 and CDR2 (germline): SGHTA, FQGNSA. This CDR3 is CASSLAFRETQYF. In DNA form, the CDR3 reads TGTGCCAGCAGCTTAGCGTTTCGAGAGACCCAGTACTTC. The whole variable domain, filled in from reference TRBV7-2 and TRBJ2-5, reads GAGVSQSPSNKVTEKGKDVELRCDPISGHTALYWYRQSLGQGLEFLIYFQGNSAPDKSGLPSDRFSAERTGGSVSTLTIQRTQQEDSAVYLCASSLAFRETQYFGPGTRLLVL.

In its sample, this clonotype was seen many times. The V call is TRBV7-9, the J call TRBJ1-2; no clear D. V was pared by 1 base and J by 8 bases, with 11 bases between. Germline V gene sequence: CDR1 SEHNR, CDR2 FQNEAQ (reference sequence). The length of the CDR3 is 13 residues. The CDR3 DNA reads TGTGCCAGCAGCTTAGTTTCGGTCTACGGCTACACCTTC. Translated: CASSLVSVYGYTF.

Only a few counts were recorded for this clonotype. The rearrangement joins TRBV5-1 to TRBJ2-7; no firm D call. V dropped 0 bases and J dropped 2 bases, with 9 bases sitting between them. Germline CDR1 and CDR2: SGHRS and YFSETQ. The CDR3 length is 14 residues. CDR3 in amino acids: CASSLVLGAYEQYF. As DNA, the CDR3 is TGCGCCAGCAGCTTGGTTCTCGGCGCCTACGAGCAGTACTTC.

With respect to this clonotype: This is likely a read error, given that the CDR3 carries no conserved phenylalanine or tryptophan at its end. CDR3 sequence (DNA): TGTGCCAGCAGTTTATCGGGCGGGACAGCTAACTATGGCTACACCTAC. Amino acids: CASSLSGGTANYGYTY. The chain links TRBV12-3 or TRBV12-4 to TRBJ1-2, with TRBD1 matching 7 bases. CDR3 length: 16 residues. V was pared by 2 bases and J by 0 bases, with 6 bases of the junction left unmatched.

J is TRBJ2-3 and V is TRBV7-9; tentative D call: TRBD2 (6 bases). Between the trimmed V and J ends, which lost 6 bases and 2 bases, there was a span of 12 bases. The CDR3 has 14 residues. Germline V gene data show CDR1 as SEHNR and CDR2 as FQNEAQ (reference sequence). The CDR3 reads CASREGRITDTQYF. The CDR3 bases are TGTGCCAGCAGGGAGGGACGGATCACAGATACGCAGTATTTT.

This chain connects TRBV7-2 to TRBJ1-5; TRBD1 agrees at 10 bases. V lost 7 bases, J lost 2 bases, and 5 bases stayed unmatched. Per germline, CDR1 SGHTA and CDR2 FQGNSA. The CDR3 sequence is 15 residues long. This CDR3 reads CASTPTGGGNQPQHF. CDR3 DNA sequence: TGTGCCAGCACACCGACAGGGGGCGGCAATCAGCCCCAGCATTTT. The full variable domain, completed using reference TRBV7-2 and TRBJ1-5, is GAGVSQSPSNKVTEKGKDVELRCDPISGHTALYWYRQSLGQGLEFLIYFQGNSAPDKSGLPSDRFSAERTGGSVSTLTIQRTQQEDSAVYLCASTPTGGGNQPQHFGDGTRLSIL.

The J gene is TRBJ1-2, the V gene TRBV4-3, with TRBD1 identical over 7 bases. The CDR3 consists of 14 residues. V shed 3 bases and J 8 bases; nucleotides not matched to a gene: 9. The germline CDR1 and CDR2 sequences are LGHNA and YSLEER. CDR3 DNA sequence: TGCGCCAGCAGCCAGGACCCAGGGGGAAGGGGCTACACCTTC. Translating gives CASSQDPGGRGYTF.

This clonotype was counted many times. J is TRBJ2-3 and V is TRBV7-9, with 10 nucleotides matching TRBD2. CDR3 length: 16 residues. Germline CDR1 reads SEHNR; CDR2 reads FQNEAQ (reference sequence). Trimming took 5 bases from V and 2 from J; bases not matched to a gene: 7. The CDR3 DNA reads TGTGCCAGCAGCCCACCCGGACTAGCGGTCACAGATACGCAGTATTTT. Encoded protein: CASSPPGLAVTDTQYF.

This clonotype was detected ten times or more. V gene TRBV7-2 combines with J gene TRBJ2-3; TRBD2 might be the D (7 bases). The CDR3 is made up of 16 amino acids. V dropped 1 base and J dropped 2 bases, with 13 bases sitting between them. Per the germline V gene, CDR1 is SGHTA and CDR2 is FQGNSA. The CDR3: CASSLVAGADTDTQYF. The DNA for the CDR3 is TGTGCCAGCAGCTTAGTTGCGGGGGCTGACACAGATACGCAGTATTTT.

In DNA form, the CDR3 reads TGTGCCAGCACCCTAGGTACGGTCTCCTACGAGCAGTACTTC. The encoded protein is CASTLGTVSYEQYF. V gene TRBV28 combines with J gene TRBJ2-7; D unresolved. There are 14 residues in the CDR3. V dropped 7 bases and J dropped 0 bases, with 13 bases sitting between them. Germline V lookup: CDR1 MDHEN, CDR2 SYDVKM.

The sample holds many counts of this clonotype. J is TRBJ2-5 and V is TRBV7-3; the match to TRBD1 covers 7 bases. The V segment lost 6 bases and the J segment 3 bases; nucleotides outside the gene matches: 4. Germline V lookup: CDR1 SGHTA, CDR2 FQGTGA. CDR3 length equals 13 residues. The CDR3 bases are TGTGCCAGCAGTTATGGGACAGAAGAGACCCAGTACTTC. Translating gives CASSYGTEETQYF.

This clonotype was seen at least ten times. The gene calls are TRBV7-2 and TRBJ2-1, with 8 bases aligning to TRBD2. V shed 2 bases and J 6 bases; nucleotides not matched to a gene: 3. The CDR3 has 14 amino acids. The germline gives CDR1 SGHTA, CDR2 FQGNSA. The CDR3 DNA reads as TGTGCCAGCAGCTTACGGGGACTAGTCAATGAGCAGTTCTTC. Encoded protein: CASSLRGLVNEQFF.

This clonotype has ten or more counts. The V and J genes are TRBV12-3 or TRBV12-4 and TRBJ2-1; D possibly matches TRBD1 or TRBD2 (6 bases each). Trimming took 7 bases from V and 6 from J, leaving 10 bases between them. This CDR3 is 12 amino acids long. CDR3 residues: CASTKGGNEQFF. The CDR3 bases are TGTGCCAGCACCAAGGGGGGCAATGAGCAGTTCTTC.

This clonotype was counted many times. J is TRBJ2-7 and V is TRBV20-1; 10 nucleotides line up with TRBD2. Per the germline V gene, CDR1 is DFQATT and CDR2 is SNEGSKA (reference sequence). The CDR3 spans 15 residues. V lost 0 bases and J lost 3; bases outside the gene matches: 5. CDR3: CSARDQGTSVYEQYF. DNA for the CDR3: TGCAGTGCTAGAGATCAGGGGACTAGCGTCTACGAGCAGTACTTC.

This clonotype was seen a few times. J is TRBJ2-7 and V is TRBV28; a weak D match, TRBD2 (6 bases). This CDR3 spans 13 amino acids. CDR1 is MDHEN and CDR2 is SYDVKM in the germline V gene. V was clipped by 5 bases and J by 6 bases, with 14 bases between them. This CDR3 is CASSSPGGREQYF. CDR3 nucleotide sequence: TGTGCCAGCAGTAGCCCCGGGGGACGCGAGCAGTACTTC.

This clonotype was counted only a few times. The chain carries TRBV5-1 and TRBJ1-1, with 7 positions matching TRBD1. This CDR3 is 14 amino acids long. The germline CDR1 and CDR2 sequences are SGHRS and YFSETQ. V gave up 4 bases and J gave up 5 bases; unmatched junction bases: 8. The CDR3 DNA follows: TGCGCCAGCAGCGAAGGACAGGAGTTGACTGAAGCTTTCTTT. Translated: CASSEGQELTEAFF.

The sample holds a few counts of this clonotype. CDR3: CASSQGGYDSANYGYTF. Written as DNA, the CDR3 is TGCGCCAGCAGCCAAGGCGGGTACGACTCGGCTAACTATGGCTACACCTTC. The chain joins TRBV4-3 to TRBJ1-2; no definite D call. The germline gives CDR1 LGHNA, CDR2 YSLEER. V lost 1 base, J lost 0 bases, and 15 bases lay in between. The CDR3 is 17 residues long.

Many counts were recorded for this clonotype. The V and J genes are TRBV7-2 and TRBJ1-5; possibly TRBD1 for D (5 bases). The CDR3 is 15 amino acids. The V gene lost 2 bases and the J gene lost 4 bases, with 12 bases spanning the gap. Looked up from germline, CDR1 is SGHTA and CDR2 is FQGNSA. In nucleotides, the CDR3 is TGTGCCAGCAGCTTAATCCCCGGGGGAAATCAGCCCCAGCATTTT. This translates into CASSLIPGGNQPQHF.

In its sample, this clonotype was seen many times. The chain uses TRBV7-2 and TRBJ2-1, with D possibly being TRBD1 (6 bases). The CDR3 totals 13 residues. Trimming removed 2 bases at V and 9 bases at J, with 11 bases between. Germline CDR1 and CDR2: SGHTA and FQGNSA. This chain's CDR3 is CASSLPGTSEQFF. The CDR3, as DNA: TGTGCCAGCAGCTTACCCGGGACATCTGAGCAGTTCTTC.